Below are 8 T cell receptor beta chains sequenced from a single sample in a study of lymphopenia after photon versus proton radiotherapy (dated by TCRdb to about 2019). Receptor amplification or capture employed the immunoSEQ multiplex PCR assay. TCRdb limited this immuneACCESS table to in-frame rearrangements with V and J called. A share of clones is missing; checked studies link under half to unresolved V genes, and the rest is unexplained. Present in this sample are 25,000 to 30,000 clones, roughly 90% of which were seen just once. The top ten hold about 50% of the sample. The sample consisted of peripheral blood, taken from a patient treated with proton-based radiotherapy. Receptors were obtained from a woman in her fifties or sixties with cholangiocarcinoma. Some clones in this sample may be carry-over from other donors' samples.

This chain joins TRBV10-3 and TRBJ2-3, with TRBD2 matching 11 bases. The V gene end was trimmed by 6 bases and the J gene end by 0 bases; junction bases not matched to a gene: 11. CDR1 ENHRY and CDR2 SYGVKD come from the germline V gene. The CDR3 has 18 amino acids. The CDR3 reads CAISSSGREPTSTDTQYF. CDR3 nucleotide sequence: TGTGCCATCAGCAGTAGCGGGAGGGAGCCTACTAGCACAGATACGCAGTATTTT.

V and J are TRBV25-1 and TRBJ2-7; a weak D match, TRBD2 (5 bases). V was clipped by 4 bases and J by 0 bases, with 13 bases between them. Germline loops: CDR1 MGHDK, CDR2 SYGVNS. This CDR3 contains 15 residues. The CDR3 DNA sequence: TGTGCCAGCAGTGGAGGAAATCGGGGCTCCTACGAGCAGTACTTC. This gives the protein CASSGGNRGSYEQYF.

V usage is TRBV5-1 and J usage is TRBJ2-1; D is unclear. This CDR3 has 15 amino acids. CDR1 and CDR2 from the germline V gene are SGHRS and YFSETQ. The V end was cut by 1 base, the J end by 1 base, with 9 bases between. The CDR3 DNA reads TGCGCCAGCAGCTTGTCCCTACAGTCCTACAATGAGCAGTTCTTC. It yields the protein CASSLSLQSYNEQFF. Full variable domain (outside the CDR3, taken from reference TRBV5-1 and TRBJ2-1): KAGVTQTPRYLIKTRGQQVTLSCSPISGHRSVSWYQQTPGQGLQFLFEYFSETQRNKGNFPGRFSGRQFSNSRSEMNVSTLELGDSALYLCASSLSLQSYNEQFFGPGTRLTVL.

This CDR3 is CASRKAVQAVGNEQFF. In nucleotides, the CDR3 is TGTGCCAGCAGGAAAGCGGTCCAGGCCGTGGGCAATGAGCAGTTCTTC. The chain joins TRBV27 to TRBJ2-1; D perhaps matches TRBD2 (5 bases). The CDR3 sequence is 16 residues long. The germline CDR1 and CDR2 sequences are MNHEY and SMNVEV (reference sequence). V lost 6 bases, J lost 6 bases, and 21 bases lay in between.

V is TRBV5-5 and J is TRBJ1-1; D is uncertain. The CDR3 runs to 14 residues. Trimming shortened V by 5 bases and J by 1 base, and 12 bases separated the two germline ends. Germline loops: CDR1 SGHKS, CDR2 YYEKEE (reference sequence). CDR3 protein: CASSWVGENTEAFF. CDR3 nucleotides: TGTGCCAGCAGTTGGGTCGGGGAGAACACTGAAGCTTTCTTT.

V usage is TRBV9 and J usage is TRBJ2-1; D not certain. CDR1 is SGDLS, CDR2 YYNGEE, per germline. The CDR3 totals 12 residues. Deletions cut 4 bases from V and 7 bases from J, with 9 bases between. The CDR3 loop is CASSPYMNEQFF. CDR3 in DNA: TGTGCCAGCAGCCCCTACATGAATGAGCAGTTCTTC.

The genes are TRBV2 and TRBJ1-3; D remains unclear. V was pared by 1 base and J by 3 bases, with 1 base between. Germline CDR1 SNHLY, CDR2 FYNNEI. CDR3 size: 12 residues. The CDR3 nucleotides are TGTGCCAGCAGTGAAGATGGAAACACCATATATTTT. Its translation: CASSEDGNTIYF.

The chain couples TRBV2 to TRBJ2-2; D is unresolved. The CDR3 spans 14 residues. V was trimmed by 6 bases and J by 7 bases, leaving 15 bases between them. Germline CDR1 SNHLY, CDR2 FYNNEI. Written as DNA, the CDR3 is TGTGCCAGCAGGGCCACGGTGGTGGGCGGGGAGCTGTTTTTT. Its protein is CASRATVVGGELFF.